The 20 T cell receptor beta chains below were found in one sample sequenced in a study of tumor-infiltrating lymphocytes in primary liver carcinoma (dated by TCRdb to 2015 to 2018). Total RNA and DNA were co-extracted without cell sorting from 20-30 mg of bulk tissue using the AllPrep DNA/RNA mini kit. TCRdb shows the sequencer as Illumina HiSeq 2500. Using a constant-region primer and ProtoScript II reverse transcriptase, TCRbeta-specific cDNA was reverse-transcribed from about 460 ng total RNA. Three nested multiplex PCR rounds, following a slightly modified ARM-PCR procedure, were used to build the TCRbeta libraries. Each of the first two PCR rounds ran for roughly 11 cycles and used multiplex TRBV1-TRBV30 forward primers together with a Cbeta reverse primer. TCRdb handled the public reads itself, with Q25 trimming in fastp and clone calling in MiXCR, and kept productive beta chains. Duplicate CDR3 protein sequences are folded into a single record with the most common DNA and genes. The sample table records about 190,000 distinct CDR3 sequences; around four fifths of these occur just once. Of the sample, roughly 20% is held by the ten largest clones.

The specimen sequenced was tumor tissue from primary liver carcinoma. Source of these receptors: a man aged 40-49 years with primary liver carcinoma and hepatitis B virus infection.

As to this clonotype: The junction and the germline gene differ at one end; a read error may be behind it. The chain employs TRBV12-3 or TRBV12-4 and TRBJ2-2; weak D call: TRBD2 (6 bases). The CDR3 is 14 amino acids. DNA of the CDR3: TGTGCCAGCAGTTGGGGGAGGCATGCCGGGGAGCTGTATTTT. Translated: CASSWGRHAGELYF.

Remarks on this clonotype: A junction boundary mismatches the germline segment, possibly from a read error. This chain uses TRBV4-3 with TRBJ2-3; TRBD2 agrees at 9 bases. CDR1 is LGHNA, CDR2 YSLEER, per germline. This CDR3 comprises 15 residues. The CDR3 is CASSHRLAGTDTQYF. The CDR3 DNA is TGCGCCAGTAGCCATCGACTAGCGGGCACAGATACGCAGTATTTT.

On this clonotype: Sequence at one end of the junction differs from germline and may be a read error. This rearrangement joins TRBV29-1 to TRBJ2-7, with D maybe TRBD2 (5 bases). The germline gives CDR1 SQVTM, CDR2 ANQGSEA. The CDR3 contains 12 residues. CDR3 sequence reads: CSVSPRSYEQYF. The CDR3 bases are TGTAGCGTGTCCCCAAGGAGCTACGAACAGTACTTC.

Worth noting for this clonotype: The conserved phenylalanine or tryptophan is not found at the CDR3 terminus, so this likely reflects a read error. The V and J genes are TRBV12-3 or TRBV12-4 and TRBJ2-7; D remains unclear. This CDR3 has 12 amino acids. Trimming shortened V by 3 bases and J by 5 bases, and 8 bases separated the two germline ends. In DNA form, the CDR3 reads TGTGCCAGCAGTTTTTTGGTCCACGAGCAGTACATC. Its protein product is CASSFLVHEQYI.

The CDR3 here is CASSLAVPGYEQYF. In DNA, the CDR3 is TGTGCCAGCAGCTTAGCGGTGCCAGGCTACGAGCAGTACTTC. The rearrangement joins TRBV7-6 to TRBJ2-7, with unresolved D. Looked up from germline, CDR1 is SGHVS and CDR2 is FNYEAQ. CDR3 length: 14 amino acids. Deletions cut 0 bases from V and 3 bases from J, with 9 bases between.

Points on this clonotype: The junction departs from the called germline gene at one end, perhaps through a read error. This rearrangement joins TRBV11-2 to TRBJ1-4; a possible D gene is TRBD1 (5 bases). The CDR3 spans 14 residues. Per the germline V gene, CDR1 is SGHAT and CDR2 is FQNNGV. The DNA of the CDR3 is TGTACCAGCAGCTTAGATCTTAGGGGACTCAGGCTGTTTTTT. Translating gives CTSSLDLRGLRLFF.

Worth noting for this clonotype: One end of the junction is discordant with germline, which a read error may explain. The chain joins TRBV4-1 to TRBJ2-7, with D hard to call. The CDR3 runs 15 residues. Germline assignment: CDR1 MGHRA and CDR2 YSYEKL. CDR3: CVSSQPDSLSYEQYF. The CDR3, as DNA: TGCGTCAGCAGTCAACCCGACTCCCTCTCCTACGAGCAGTACTTC.

On this clonotype: At one of its ends the junction is not consistent with the germline gene, which may arise from a read error. This chain connects TRBV29-1 to TRBJ1-1; D is uncertain. Per germline, CDR1 SQVTM and CDR2 ANQGSEA. The CDR3 has 13 amino acids. CDR3 loop: CSAQIHKNTEASF. CDR3 DNA sequence: TGCAGCGCTCAGATCCATAAGAACACTGAGGCTTCCTTT.

This chain connects TRBV29-1 to TRBJ2-1; D unclear. Germline CDR1 reads SQVTM; CDR2 reads ANQGSEA. Deletions cut 6 bases from V and 15 bases from J, with 21 bases between. This CDR3 has 12 amino acids. The DNA of the CDR3 is TGCAGCGTGCGTCTTGTGAGTGGATTACGGTTCTTC. As protein: CSVRLVSGLRFF.

Notes on this clonotype: The junction departs from the called germline gene at one end, perhaps through a read error. The chain uses TRBV7-9 and TRBJ2-1; no definite D call. Germline lookup yields CDR1 SEHNR and CDR2 FQNEAQ (reference sequence). This CDR3 has 13 residues. CDR3 bases: TGTGCCAGCAGCCATTCTCTGGTGAATGAGAAGTTCTTC. Encoded protein: CASSHSLVNEKFF.

Concerning this clonotype: The conserved phenylalanine or tryptophan normally closing the CDR3 is absent here, so this likely arose from a read error. The DNA is left out, because the CDR3 cannot be placed on it with certainty; the CDR3 is given as TCRdb lists it. The V call is TRBV29-1, the J call TRBJ2-7; the table's D call, TRBD1, has no DNA check behind it. Germline lookup yields CDR1 SQVTM and CDR2 ANQGSEA. Both ends counted, the CDR3 spans 13 residues. CDR3 protein: CGAAAGEGYEEYY.

This chain links TRBV4-1 with TRBJ2-1; D gene uncertain. The CDR3 consists of 14 residues. CDR1 is MGHRA and CDR2 is YSYEKL in the germline V gene. V was cut by 5 bases and J by 5 bases, with 13 bases left in between. CDR3 nucleotides: TGCGCCAGCAGCTTGGAACAGTTTAACAATGAGCAGTTCTTC. Its protein is CASSLEQFNNEQFF.

The chain employs TRBV29-1 and TRBJ2-7; D possibly corresponds to TRBD2 (5 bases). Looked up from germline, CDR1 is SQVTM and CDR2 is ANQGSEA. This CDR3 spans 12 amino acids. The germline V and J ends were trimmed by 5 bases and 6 bases, with 14 bases remaining between them. As DNA, the CDR3 is TGCAGCGTTATGGACTCACCCGGCGAGCAGTACTTC. This encodes CSVMDSPGEQYF.

About this clonotype: At one boundary the junction diverges from the germline segment, which might be a read error. The chain joins TRBV6-6 to TRBJ2-1, with D perhaps matching TRBD1 (6 bases). The V gene's germline CDR1 is MNHNY and CDR2 SVGAGI (reference sequence). This CDR3 region has 16 residues. The CDR3: CANSSYVGASYNEQFF. The CDR3 nucleotides read TGTGCCAACAGTTCCTATGTGGGGGCGTCCTACAATGAGCAGTTCTTC.

This clonotype was observed a few times. CDR3 coding DNA: TGTGCCAGCACTTTGGCGCGGGAGACCCAGTACTTC. This gives the protein CASTLARETQYF. This chain joins TRBV12-3 or TRBV12-4 and TRBJ2-5; no definite D call. CDR3 length: 12 amino acids. Trimming pared 7 bases from V and 5 bases from J, leaving 11 bases between.

The chain uses TRBV29-1 and TRBJ1-1; 8 positions match TRBD1. Looked up from germline, CDR1 is SQVTM and CDR2 is ANQGSEA. The CDR3 is 15 amino acids. CDR3 region: CRAAGGCGMNTEAFF. CDR3 nucleotides: TGCAGAGCTGCAGGGGGCTGTGGGATGAACACTGAAGCTTTCTTT.

The chain links TRBV7-2 to TRBJ2-3, with 13 bases fitting TRBD2. Germline CDR1 SGHTA, CDR2 FQGNSA. Germline trimming cut 5 bases from V and 3 bases from J; bases unmatched to any gene: 5. This CDR3 has 16 residues. The CDR3 loop reads CTSSTRLAGGTDTQYF. The CDR3 nucleotides read TGTACCAGCAGCACCCGACTAGCGGGAGGAACAGATACGCAGTATTTT.

Worth noting for this clonotype: The junction departs from the called germline gene at one end, perhaps through a read error. This rearrangement joins TRBV4-2 to TRBJ2-6; D is ambiguous. The CDR3 runs to 16 residues. CDR1 is LGHNA and CDR2 is YNFKEQ in the germline V gene. CDR3: CTSSQETSSGANVLTF. The CDR3 coding sequence is TGTACCAGCAGCCAAGAAACAAGCTCTGGGGCCAACGTCCTGACTTTC.

Many counts were recorded for this clonotype. The CDR3, as DNA: TGTGCCATCAGCGGGGACTCCCCGAACACCGGGGAGCTGTTTTTT. Translating it yields CAISGDSPNTGELFF. The chain has TRBV10-3 and TRBJ2-2; D is possibly TRBD2 (6 bases). Looked up from germline, CDR1 is ENHRY and CDR2 is SYGVKD. Trimming cost V 6 bases and J 0 bases, with 11 bases left between them. This CDR3 is 15 amino acids long.

CDR3 residues: CASGPPVRTDTQYF. The CDR3 region has the DNA TGTGCCAGCGGCCCCCCGGTCCGGACAGATACGCAGTATTTT. The chain is built from TRBV11-2 and TRBJ2-3; D is unresolved. Trimming left V 8 bases short and J 3 bases short, with 15 bases between. In germline, CDR1 is SGHAT, CDR2 FQNNGV. The CDR3 is 14 amino acids.